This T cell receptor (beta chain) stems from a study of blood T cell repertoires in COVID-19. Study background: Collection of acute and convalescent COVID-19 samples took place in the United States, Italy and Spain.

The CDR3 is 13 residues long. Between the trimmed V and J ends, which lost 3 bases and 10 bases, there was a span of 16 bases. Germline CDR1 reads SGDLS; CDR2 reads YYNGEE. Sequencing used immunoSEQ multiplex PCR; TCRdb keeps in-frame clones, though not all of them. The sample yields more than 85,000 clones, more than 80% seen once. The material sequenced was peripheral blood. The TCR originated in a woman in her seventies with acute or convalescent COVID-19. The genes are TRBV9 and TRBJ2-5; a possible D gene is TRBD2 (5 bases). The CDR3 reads CASSDRDLGGQYF. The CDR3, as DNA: TGTGCCAGCAGCGATCGGGATCTAGGAGGCCAGTACTTC.